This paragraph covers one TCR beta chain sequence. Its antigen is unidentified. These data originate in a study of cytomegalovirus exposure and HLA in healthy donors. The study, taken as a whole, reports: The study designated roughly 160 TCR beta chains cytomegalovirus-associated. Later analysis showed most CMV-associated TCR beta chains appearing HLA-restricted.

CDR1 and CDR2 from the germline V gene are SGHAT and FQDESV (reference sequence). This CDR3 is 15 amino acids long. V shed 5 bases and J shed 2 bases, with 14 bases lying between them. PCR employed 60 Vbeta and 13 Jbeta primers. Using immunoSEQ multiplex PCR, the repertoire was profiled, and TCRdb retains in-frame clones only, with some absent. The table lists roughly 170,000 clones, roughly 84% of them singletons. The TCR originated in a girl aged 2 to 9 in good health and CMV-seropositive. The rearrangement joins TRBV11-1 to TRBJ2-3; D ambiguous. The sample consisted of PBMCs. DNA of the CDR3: TGTGCCAGCAGCAAACGAGACACATTCACAGATACGCAGTATTTT. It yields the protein CASSKRDTFTDTQYF.